Included here is one TCR beta chain sequence, with context. As yet, its antigen is unknown. Primed by a sample-barcoded 5' primer and a J-beta primer mix, a second PCR proceeded for roughly 7 to 11 cycles. One entry per CDR3 protein, called by TCRdb with MiXCR from the 5' RACE reads. The sample holds 1.5 million to 1.9 million distinct CDR3 sequences, 35% to 45% seen once. Caucasian individuals from Russia who were healthy and aged 6 to 90 acted as donors. Trimming stripped 4 bases from V and 4 bases from J, with 13 bases between. CDR3 size: 13 residues. Germline values: CDR1 DFQATT, CDR2 SNEGSKA (reference sequence). The data were obtained in a study of blood T cells in healthy people across ages. About the study: T cells yielded about one barcoded beta molecule per two cells through template switching.

Findings of the study overall: Compared with aged donors, long-lived donors showed fewer expanded clones, suggesting selection. Researchers deemed the diversity estimates from one million T cells underestimates.

V is TRBV20-1 and J is TRBJ1-2, with D hard to call. The sequencing input was blood. This receptor was obtained from a woman aged 18-35 years in good health. CDR3 coding DNA: TGCAGTGCTAAACGCTTGGAGGGCTATGGCTACACCTTC. Translating it yields CSAKRLEGYGYTF.